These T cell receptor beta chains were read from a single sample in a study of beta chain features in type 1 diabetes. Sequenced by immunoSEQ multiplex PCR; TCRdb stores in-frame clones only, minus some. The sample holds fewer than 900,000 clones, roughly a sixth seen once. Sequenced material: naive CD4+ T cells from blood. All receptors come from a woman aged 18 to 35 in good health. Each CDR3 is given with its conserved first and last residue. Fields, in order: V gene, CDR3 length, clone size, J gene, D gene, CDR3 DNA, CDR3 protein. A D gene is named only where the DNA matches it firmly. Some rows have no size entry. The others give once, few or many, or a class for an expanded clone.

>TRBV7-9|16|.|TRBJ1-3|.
TGTGCCAGCAGCCCTATTCGCGATATCTGGGGAAACACCATATATTTT
CASSPIRDIWGNTIYF
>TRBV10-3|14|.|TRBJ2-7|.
TGTGCCATCAGTGGAGGGACTGGGAACTACGAGCAGTACTTC
CAISGGTGNYEQYF
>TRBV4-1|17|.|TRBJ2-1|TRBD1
TGCGCCAGCAGCCACTCCGGGACAGGGGTAATCTACAATGAGCAGTTCTTC
CASSHSGTGVIYNEQFF
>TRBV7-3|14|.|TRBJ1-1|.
TGTGCCAGCAGCCCCACCGGGGCCAACACTGAAGCTTTCTTT
CASSPTGANTEAFF
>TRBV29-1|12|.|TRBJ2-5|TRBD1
TGCAGCGTGAAGGGGGCGTCAGAGACCCAGTACTTC
CSVKGASETQYF
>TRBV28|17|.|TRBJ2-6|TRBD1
TGTGCCAGCAGTTACGGGACAGGAATCTCTGGGGCCAACGTCCTGACTTTC
CASSYGTGISGANVLTF
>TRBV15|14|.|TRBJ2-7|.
TGTGCCACCAGCAGAGGGTCGGAAAGAAACGAGCAGTACTTC
CATSRGSERNEQYF
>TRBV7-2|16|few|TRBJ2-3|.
TGTGCCAGCAGCTTAGTAGCAGACGCGTTCTCAGATACGCAGTATTTT
CASSLVADAFSDTQYF
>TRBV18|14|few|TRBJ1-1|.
TGTGCCAGCTCACCCTCTGGTATTAACACTGAAGCTTTCTTT
CASSPSGINTEAFF
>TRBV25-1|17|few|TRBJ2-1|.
TGTGCCAGCAGTGGGTCGGGTGGGACCACGCCTTACAATGAGCAGTTCTTC
CASSGSGGTTPYNEQFF
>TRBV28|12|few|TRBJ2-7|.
TGTGCCAGCAGTTGGGGTCCCTACGAGCAGTACTTC
CASSWGPYEQYF